Each of the 19 T cell receptor beta chains below was sequenced from the same sample in a study of Ad26.COV2.S vaccination and SARS-CoV-2 variants. The treatment is: 15 to 20 received Ad26.COV2.S at low or high dose, single or two shots; 5 received placebo; per-sample allocation not given. Collection of samples fell on day 63 after the first vaccine or placebo injection. Measured with immunoSEQ multiplex PCR; TCRdb has only the in-frame clones, and not every one. The sample lists about 400,000 clones; about 88% were seen once. The sequenced sample was peripheral blood, obtained in a trial of Ad26.COV2.S vaccine versus placebo. All receptors come from a person aged 18-65 years who received the Ad26.COV2.S COVID-19 vaccine or a placebo.

This chain joins TRBV5-1 and TRBJ2-1; 14 bases agree with TRBD2. The CDR3 extends over 16 amino acids. Trimming at V came to 2 bases and at J to 3 bases, leaving 1 base not matched to a gene. Germline values: CDR1 SGHRS, CDR2 YFSETQ. CDR3 residues: CASSLGTSGGYNEQFF. Here the CDR3 DNA reads TGCGCCAGCAGCTTAGGGACTAGCGGGGGCTACAATGAGCAGTTCTTC.

This chain joins TRBV7-9 and TRBJ2-1, with D possibly being TRBD2 (6 bases). Germline CDR1 and CDR2: SEHNR and FQNEAQ (reference sequence). V lost 5 bases, J lost 1 base, and 18 bases lay in between. The CDR3 contains 17 residues. CDR3 amino acids: CASSTLPLGGSYNEQFF. The CDR3 nucleotides are TGTGCCAGCAGCACGTTGCCCCTGGGGGGATCCTACAATGAGCAGTTCTTC. The whole variable domain, filled in from reference TRBV7-9 and TRBJ2-1, reads DTGVSQNPRHKITKRGQNVTFRCDPISEHNRLYWYRQTLGQGPEFLTYFQNEAQLEKSRLLSDRFSAERPKGSFSTLEIQRTEQGDSAMYLCASSTLPLGGSYNEQFFGPGTRLTVL.

The chain has TRBV2 and TRBJ2-7, with 9 nucleotides matching TRBD1. The V gene's germline CDR1 is SNHLY and CDR2 FYNNEI. With 6 bases clipped from V and 0 bases from J, the junction kept 6 bases outside the gene matches. The CDR3 consists of 15 residues. CDR3 coding DNA: TGTGCCAGCAGCGGACAGGGGATTAGCTCCTACGAGCAGTACTTC. This gives the protein CASSGQGISSYEQYF.

The CDR3 reads CASSPQPGDGYTF. The CDR3 nucleotides read TGTGCCAGCTCACCGCAACCAGGGGACGGCTACACCTTC. This sequence joins TRBV18 and TRBJ1-2; possible D gene TRBD1, 6 bases. V was shortened by 3 bases and J by 8 bases, with 13 bases between the two germline ends. Germline-derived CDR1 and CDR2 are KGHSH and LQKENI. The CDR3 spans 13 residues.

This clone appeared once. V gene TRBV7-2 combines with J gene TRBJ2-2; D might be TRBD2 (6 bases). V was cut by 1 base and J by 0 bases, with 6 bases left in between. Per germline, CDR1 SGHTA and CDR2 FQGNSA. The CDR3 length is 15 residues. The CDR3 region is CASSLGGANTGELFF. The CDR3, as DNA: TGTGCCAGCAGCTTAGGGGGGGCGAACACCGGGGAGCTGTTTTTT.

The chain is built from TRBV5-1 and TRBJ1-1, with a weak D call TRBD1 (5 bases). The CDR3 spans 15 residues. From germline, CDR1 is SGHRS and CDR2 YFSETQ. V was clipped by 0 bases and J by 4 bases, with 13 bases between them. The CDR3 loop reads CASSLGGAGATEAFF. The CDR3 coding sequence is TGCGCCAGCAGCTTGGGAGGAGCTGGGGCCACTGAAGCTTTCTTT.

This sequence joins TRBV1 and TRBJ1-6; TRBD1 is the table's D call, not checked against the DNA. TRBV1 is a pseudogene. There are 16 residues in the CDR3. CDR3 in amino acids: CTSSPPSGLYNSPLHF. The CDR3 region has the DNA TGCACCAGCAGCCCTCCATCAGGGTTATATAATTCACCCCTCCACTTT.

CDR3 DNA sequence: TGTGCCAGTAGTTCCAGGACAGGAGGATCTGGAAACACCATATATTTT. Translation gives CASSSRTGGSGNTIYF. The genes are TRBV19 and TRBJ1-3; 7 nucleotides line up with TRBD1. Germline V gene data show CDR1 as LNHDA and CDR2 as SQIVND (reference sequence). With V trimmed by 5 bases and J by 1 base, 8 bases remained unmatched. This CDR3 region has 16 residues.

The chain joins TRBV6-5 to TRBJ1-5, with a weak D call TRBD1 (5 bases). This CDR3 region has 13 residues. V was cut by 8 bases and J by 0 bases, with 8 bases left in between. Germline V gene lookup returns CDR1 MNHEY and CDR2 SVGAGI. The CDR3 DNA sequence: TGTGCCAGCGGGGGGAATAGCAATCAGCCCCAGCATTTT. It translates to CASGGNSNQPQHF.

This rearrangement joins TRBV3-1 (or the pseudogene TRBV3-2) to TRBJ2-7; D is perhaps TRBD1 or TRBD2 (5 bases each). CDR1 is LGHDT and CDR2 is YNNKEL in the germline V gene (reference sequence). This CDR3 contains 15 residues. V was cut by 0 bases and J by 2 bases, with 11 bases left in between. The CDR3 loop reads CASSQELGVTYEQYF. The CDR3 DNA follows: TGTGCCAGCAGCCAAGAACTGGGGGTCACCTACGAGCAGTACTTC.

This clone was picked up one time. The chain uses TRBV18 and TRBJ1-1; D not resolved. CDR1 and CDR2 (germline): KGHSH, LQKENI. The CDR3 has 14 amino acids. Trimming removed 5 bases at V and 4 bases at J, with 14 bases between. This CDR3 is CASSVKEIGTEAFF. The CDR3 DNA reads as TGTGCCAGCTCAGTGAAGGAGATTGGCACTGAAGCTTTCTTT. The variable domain in full, with the rest retrieved from reference TRBV18 and TRBJ1-1, is NAGVMQNPRHLVRRRGQEARLRCSPMKGHSHVYWYRQLPEEGLKFMVYLQKENIIDESGMPKERFSAEFPKEGPSILRIQQVVRGDSAAYFCASSVKEIGTEAFFGQGTRLTVV.

With respect to this clone: One end of the junction varies from germline; a read error may be responsible. V usage is TRBV2 and J usage is TRBJ2-7; a weak D match, TRBD1 (6 bases). The CDR3 is 9 residues long. Germline CDR1 is SNHLY and CDR2 is FYNNEI. The CDR3 DNA reads as TGTGCCAGCAGTACAAAGGGGGTCTTC. Amino acids: CASSTKGVF.

To note about this clone: Other DNA sequences within the sample encode an identical CDR3. This rearrangement joins TRBV27 to TRBJ1-5; no clear D. Germline V gene data show CDR1 as MNHEY and CDR2 as SMNVEV (reference sequence). This CDR3 is built from 13 residues. Trimming removed 2 bases at V and 4 bases at J, with 6 bases between. The CDR3 loop reads CASSLGVNQPQHF. In nucleotides, the CDR3 is TGTGCCAGCAGTTTAGGGGTAAATCAGCCCCAGCATTTT.

V usage is TRBV5-4 and J usage is TRBJ2-2, with D tentatively TRBD1 (6 bases). Deletions cut 5 bases from V and 5 bases from J, with 10 bases between. The CDR3 covers 13 residues. Germline CDR1 reads SGHNT; CDR2 reads YYREEE (reference sequence). CDR3 amino acids: CASSDRKTGELFF. CDR3 DNA sequence: TGTGCCAGCAGTGACAGGAAAACCGGGGAGCTGTTTTTT.

The chain has TRBV7-8 and TRBJ2-7, with 8 bases that match TRBD1. The germline V gene encodes CDR1 SGHVS and CDR2 FQNEAQ. The CDR3 loop spans 12 amino acids. The ends lost 5 bases at V and 6 bases at J; junction bases unmatched: 3. Here the CDR3 reads CASSLDRGEQYF. The CDR3 DNA is TGTGCCAGCAGCCTCGACAGGGGCGAGCAGTACTTC.

The rearrangement joins TRBV10-3 to TRBJ1-1; D gene ambiguous. The CDR3 length is 13 residues. CDR1 and CDR2 from the germline V gene are ENHRY and SYGVKD. V was clipped by 6 bases and J by 4 bases, with 12 bases between them. The CDR3 here is CAIRRGDGTEAFF. As DNA, the CDR3 is TGTGCCATCAGACGGGGTGATGGCACTGAAGCTTTCTTT.

Only one count was recorded for this clone. The V and J genes are TRBV29-1 and TRBJ2-4; tentative D call: TRBD1 (6 bases). Germline CDR1 SQVTM, CDR2 ANQGSEA. CDR3 length: 18 amino acids. V was clipped by 0 bases and J by 0 bases, with 18 bases between them. The CDR3 nucleotides are TGCAGCGTTGAAGATCGTACGCTGGACAGCTTAGCCAAAAACATTCAGTACTTC. Its protein is CSVEDRTLDSLAKNIQYF.

This clone was seen only once. The rearrangement uses TRBV11-2 and TRBJ2-2; D is unclear. Per the germline V gene, CDR1 is SGHAT and CDR2 is FQNNGV. Deletions cut 5 bases from V and 3 bases from J, with 10 bases between. This CDR3 contains 14 residues. CDR3 bases: TGTGCCAGCAGCCACACATGGGACACCGGGGAGCTGTTTTTT. Translating gives CASSHTWDTGELFF. Looking up the rest from reference TRBV11-2 and TRBJ2-2 gives the full variable domain: EAGVAQSPRYKIIEKRQSVAFWCNPISGHATLYWYQQILGQGPKLLIQFQNNGVVDDSQLPKDRFSAERLKGVDSTLKIQPAKLEDSAVYLCASSHTWDTGELFFGEGSRLTVL.

The chain combines TRBV6-5 with TRBJ2-3; no clear D. The CDR3 is 15 residues long. The V gene's germline CDR1 is MNHEY and CDR2 SVGAGI. Trimming shortened V by 2 bases and J by 4 bases, and 13 bases separated the two germline ends. The CDR3 sequence: CASSYQPTGPDTQYF. CDR3 coding DNA: TGTGCCAGCAGTTACCAACCGACGGGCCCAGATACGCAGTATTTT.